This T cell receptor (beta chain) stems from a study of cytotoxic CD8 clonotypes in ibrutinib-treated CLL. Across the whole study: By median roughly 68 months, approximately 12 had progressed and about 15 stayed remitted; responses had been 2 complete and approximately 24 partial. When averaged across all of the samples, the counts came to 255,043 productive templates and more than 85,000 productive rearrangements.

CDR1 is MGHRA and CDR2 is YSYEKL in the germline V gene. The V gene lost 3 bases and the J gene lost 1 base, with 6 bases spanning the gap. The CDR3 length is 13 residues. Points on this clone: The antigen is undetermined.

Overall study findings and caveats: Progressing and sustained-remission patients had different sampling times. Clonality rose at ibrutinib response and fell back toward baseline at progression.

The method was immunoSEQ multiplex PCR; TCRdb's version includes in-frame clones alone and lacks a portion of them. This sample has approximately 100,000 clones, with approximately 78% found just once. The chain has TRBV4-1 and TRBJ1-1; no clear D gene. This sequence originates from a human donor with chronic lymphocytic leukemia. Sequencing used PBMCs, obtained after 12 months of ibrutinib treatment. The CDR3 DNA reads TGCGCCAGCAGCCATACAGCGAACACTGAAGCTTTCTTT. Encoded protein: CASSHTANTEAFF.